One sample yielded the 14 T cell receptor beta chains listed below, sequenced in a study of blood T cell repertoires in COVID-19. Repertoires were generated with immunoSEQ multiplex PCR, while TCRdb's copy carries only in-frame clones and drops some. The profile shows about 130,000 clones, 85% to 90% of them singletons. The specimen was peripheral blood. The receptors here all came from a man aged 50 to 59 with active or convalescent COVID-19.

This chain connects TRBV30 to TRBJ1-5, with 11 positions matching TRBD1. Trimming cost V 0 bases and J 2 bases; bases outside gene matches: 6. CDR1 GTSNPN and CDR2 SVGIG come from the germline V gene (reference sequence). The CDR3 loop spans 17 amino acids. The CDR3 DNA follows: TGTGCCTGGAGTGTCGGACAGGGGGCTTTCGGCAATCAGCCCCAGCATTTT. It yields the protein CAWSVGQGAFGNQPQHF.

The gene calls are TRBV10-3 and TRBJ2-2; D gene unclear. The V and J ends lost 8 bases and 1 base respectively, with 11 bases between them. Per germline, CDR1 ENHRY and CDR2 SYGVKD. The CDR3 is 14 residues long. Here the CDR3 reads CAIGAERNTGELFF. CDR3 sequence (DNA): TGTGCCATCGGTGCCGAGAGGAACACCGGGGAGCTGTTTTTT.

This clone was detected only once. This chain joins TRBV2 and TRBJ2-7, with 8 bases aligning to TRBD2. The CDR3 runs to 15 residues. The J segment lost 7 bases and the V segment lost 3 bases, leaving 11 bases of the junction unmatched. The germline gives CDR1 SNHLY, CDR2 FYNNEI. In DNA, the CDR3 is TGTGCCAGCAGTGATACGCGGGGGGCCGAGGGGGAGCAGTACTTC. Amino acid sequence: CASSDTRGAEGEQYF. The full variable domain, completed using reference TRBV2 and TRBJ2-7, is EPEVTQTPSHQVTQMGQEVILRCVPISNHLYFYWYRQILGQKVEFLVSFYNNEISEKSEIFDDQFSVERPDGSNFTLKIRSTKLEDSAMYFCASSDTRGAEGEQYFGPGTRLTVT.

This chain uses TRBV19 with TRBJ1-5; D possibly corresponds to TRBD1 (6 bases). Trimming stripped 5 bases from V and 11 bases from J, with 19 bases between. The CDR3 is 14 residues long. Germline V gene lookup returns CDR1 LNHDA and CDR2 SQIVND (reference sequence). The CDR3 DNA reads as TGTGCCAGTAGTCCGACAGGTTCGATACTGGCCCAGCATTTT. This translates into CASSPTGSILAQHF.

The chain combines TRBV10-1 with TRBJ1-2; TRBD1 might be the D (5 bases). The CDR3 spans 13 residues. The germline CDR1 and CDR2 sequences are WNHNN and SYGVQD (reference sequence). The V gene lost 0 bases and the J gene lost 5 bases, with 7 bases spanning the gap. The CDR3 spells CASSESGGYGYTF. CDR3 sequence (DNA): TGCGCCAGCAGTGAGTCGGGGGGTTATGGCTACACCTTC.

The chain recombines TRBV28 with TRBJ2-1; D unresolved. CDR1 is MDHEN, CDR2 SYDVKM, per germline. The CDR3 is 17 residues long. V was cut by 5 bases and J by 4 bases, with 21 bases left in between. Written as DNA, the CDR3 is TGTGCCAGCAGTCGCCTGCCACAGACCACCTTTTACAATGAGCAGTTCTTC. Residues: CASSRLPQTTFYNEQFF.

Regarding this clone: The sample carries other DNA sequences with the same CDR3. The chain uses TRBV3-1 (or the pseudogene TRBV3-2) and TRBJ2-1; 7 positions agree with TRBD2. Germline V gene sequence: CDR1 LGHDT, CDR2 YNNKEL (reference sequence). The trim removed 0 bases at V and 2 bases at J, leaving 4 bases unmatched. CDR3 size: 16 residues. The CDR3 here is CASSQEGGRTYNEQFF. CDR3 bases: TGTGCCAGCAGCCAAGAGGGCGGGAGAACCTACAATGAGCAGTTCTTC.

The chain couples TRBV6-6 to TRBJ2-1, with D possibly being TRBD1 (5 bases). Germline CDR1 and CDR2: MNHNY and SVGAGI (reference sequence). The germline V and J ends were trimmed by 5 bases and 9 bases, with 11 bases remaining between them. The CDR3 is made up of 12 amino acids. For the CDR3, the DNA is TGTGCCAGCAGTCCCAGGGCTGGTGAGCAGTTCTTC. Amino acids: CASSPRAGEQFF.

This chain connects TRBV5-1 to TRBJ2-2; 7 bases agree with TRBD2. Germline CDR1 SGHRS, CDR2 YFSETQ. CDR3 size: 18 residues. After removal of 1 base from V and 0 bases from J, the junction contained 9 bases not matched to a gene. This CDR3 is CASSLSGGLSSNTGELFF. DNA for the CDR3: TGCGCCAGCAGCTTGTCGGGAGGACTCTCTTCGAACACCGGGGAGCTGTTTTTT.

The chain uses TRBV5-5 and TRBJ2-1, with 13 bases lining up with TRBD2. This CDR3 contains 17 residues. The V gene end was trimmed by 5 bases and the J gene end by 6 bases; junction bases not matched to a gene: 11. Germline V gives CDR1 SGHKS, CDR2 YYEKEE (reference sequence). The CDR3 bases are TGTGCCAGCAGTCCCGGGACTAGCGGGGTACTGACCAATGAGCAGTTCTTC. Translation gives CASSPGTSGVLTNEQFF. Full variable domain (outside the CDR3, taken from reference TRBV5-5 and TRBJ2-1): DAGVTQSPTHLIKTRGQQVTLRCSPISGHKSVSWYQQVLGQGPQFIFQYYEKEERGRGNFPDRFSARQFPNYSSELNVNALLLGDSALYLCASSPGTSGVLTNEQFFGPGTRLTVL.

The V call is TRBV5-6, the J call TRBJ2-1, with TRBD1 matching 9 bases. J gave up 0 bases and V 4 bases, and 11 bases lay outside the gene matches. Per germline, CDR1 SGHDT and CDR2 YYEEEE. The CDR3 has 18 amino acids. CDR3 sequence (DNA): TGTGCCAGCAGCCCACGCCCGGGACAGGGAACCTCCTACAATGAGCAGTTCTTC. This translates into CASSPRPGQGTSYNEQFF.

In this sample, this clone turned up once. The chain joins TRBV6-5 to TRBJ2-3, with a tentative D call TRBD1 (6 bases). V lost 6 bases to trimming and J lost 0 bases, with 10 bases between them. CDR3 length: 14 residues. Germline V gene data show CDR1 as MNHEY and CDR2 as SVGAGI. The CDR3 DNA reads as TGTGCCAGCAGGCAGGGGTACAGCACAGATACGCAGTATTTT. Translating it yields CASRQGYSTDTQYF.

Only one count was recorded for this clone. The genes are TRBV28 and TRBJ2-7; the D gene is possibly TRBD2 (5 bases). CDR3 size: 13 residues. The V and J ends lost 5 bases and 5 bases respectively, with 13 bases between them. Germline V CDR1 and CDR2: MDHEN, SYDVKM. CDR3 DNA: TGTGCCAGCAGTACGGGGAGCCGGAACGAGCAGTACTTC. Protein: CASSTGSRNEQYF.

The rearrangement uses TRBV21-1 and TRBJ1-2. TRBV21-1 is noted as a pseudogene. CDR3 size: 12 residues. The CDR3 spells CASSKITGGYTF. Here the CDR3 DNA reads TGTGCCAGCAGCAAGATCACGGGAGGCTACACCTTC.